Included here is one T cell receptor beta chain sequence, with context. Its antigen remains unidentified. Described treatment: oral pan-JAK inhibitor, 5-10 mg twice daily. This sample stems from a study of CD8+ T cells in alopecia areata. Sequencing relied on a cDNA template that was reverse transcribed from extracted RNA. TCRdb's table, derived via immunoSEQ multiplex PCR, lists solely in-frame clones and lacks some. The sample carries around 100,000 clones, approximately 84% recorded once. From germline, CDR1 is SGHTA and CDR2 FQGTGA. The V end lost 1 base, the J end lost 3 bases, and 10 bases lay between the germline ends. The CDR3 has 14 amino acids. Study findings and constraints: Given one nonresponder, whether baseline CD8+ expansion relates to response remains uncertain.

This chain joins TRBV7-3 and TRBJ2-7; D remains ambiguous. This receptor was taken from a human donor with alopecia areata. Here the sequenced sample was CD8+ T cells sorted from blood, taken at approximately week 30, from a patient treated with tofacitinib. The CDR3 DNA follows: TGTGCCAGCAGCTTAAATATTGAGCACTACGAGCAGTACTTC. It translates to CASSLNIEHYEQYF.